One T cell receptor (beta chain) is described in this entry. CDR1 SGHRS and CDR2 YFSETQ come from the germline V gene. V lost 4 bases and J 5 bases, leaving 10 bases between the germline ends. There are 13 residues in the CDR3. MiXCR, run by TCRdb on the 5' RACE reads, gives a single entry per CDR3 protein. The table includes approximately 41,000 distinct CDR3 sequences, just under 30% detected once. The memory fraction was CD4+CD45RO+CD25- cells. The J gene is TRBJ2-1, the V gene TRBV5-1; no reliable D call. The sample was memory CD4+ T cells sorted from a lymph node. Specified subset: memory CD4+ T cells, CD4+CD45RO+CD25-. This clonotype was sampled from a female donor with breast cancer. Here the CDR3 reads CASSPKANNEQFF. The CDR3 DNA is TGCGCCAGCAGCCCCAAGGCTAACAATGAGCAGTTCTTC.